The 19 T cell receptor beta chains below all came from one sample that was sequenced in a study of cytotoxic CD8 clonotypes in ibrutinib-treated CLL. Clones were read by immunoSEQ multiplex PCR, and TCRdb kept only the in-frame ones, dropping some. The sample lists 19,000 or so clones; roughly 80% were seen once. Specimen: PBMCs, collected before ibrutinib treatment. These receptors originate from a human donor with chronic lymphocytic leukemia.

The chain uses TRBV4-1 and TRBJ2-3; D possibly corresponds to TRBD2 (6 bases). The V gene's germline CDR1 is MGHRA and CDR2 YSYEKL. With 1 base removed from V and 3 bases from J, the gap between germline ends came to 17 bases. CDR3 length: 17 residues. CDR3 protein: CASSQGQLATGTDTQYF. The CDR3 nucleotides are TGCGCCAGCAGCCAAGGCCAGCTAGCGACGGGGACAGATACGCAGTATTTT.

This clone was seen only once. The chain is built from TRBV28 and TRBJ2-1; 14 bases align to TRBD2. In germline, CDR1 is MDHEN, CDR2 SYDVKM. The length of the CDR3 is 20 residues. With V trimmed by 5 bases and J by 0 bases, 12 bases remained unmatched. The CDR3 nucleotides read TGTGCCAGCAGTCCATATAGCGGGACTAGCGGGGGCCACTCCTACAATGAGCAGTTCTTC. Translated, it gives CASSPYSGTSGGHSYNEQFF.

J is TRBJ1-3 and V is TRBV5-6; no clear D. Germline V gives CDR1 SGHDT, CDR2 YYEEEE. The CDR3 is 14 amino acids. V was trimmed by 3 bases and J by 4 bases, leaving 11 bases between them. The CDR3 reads CASSSRASGNTIYF. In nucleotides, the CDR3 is TGTGCCAGCAGCTCCCGGGCCTCAGGAAACACCATATATTTT.

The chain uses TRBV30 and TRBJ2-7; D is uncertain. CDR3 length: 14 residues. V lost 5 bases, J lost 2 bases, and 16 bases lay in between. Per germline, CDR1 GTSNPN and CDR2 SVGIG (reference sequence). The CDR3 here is CAWSKVPKTYEQYF. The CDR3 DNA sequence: TGTGCCTGGTCAAAGGTCCCGAAAACCTACGAGCAGTACTTC.

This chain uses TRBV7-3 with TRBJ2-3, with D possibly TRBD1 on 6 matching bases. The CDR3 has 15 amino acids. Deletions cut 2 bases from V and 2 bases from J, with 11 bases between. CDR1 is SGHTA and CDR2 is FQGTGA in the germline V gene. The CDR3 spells CASSLVGASTDTQYF. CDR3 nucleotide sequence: TGTGCCAGCAGCTTAGTGGGGGCCTCCACAGATACGCAGTATTTT.

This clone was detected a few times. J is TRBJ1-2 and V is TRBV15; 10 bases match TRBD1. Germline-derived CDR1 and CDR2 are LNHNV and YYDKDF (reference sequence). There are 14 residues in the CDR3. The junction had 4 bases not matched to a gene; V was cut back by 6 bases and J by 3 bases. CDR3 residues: CATRTGTGDYGYTF. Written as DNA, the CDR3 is TGTGCCACCAGGACCGGGACAGGGGACTATGGCTACACCTTC.

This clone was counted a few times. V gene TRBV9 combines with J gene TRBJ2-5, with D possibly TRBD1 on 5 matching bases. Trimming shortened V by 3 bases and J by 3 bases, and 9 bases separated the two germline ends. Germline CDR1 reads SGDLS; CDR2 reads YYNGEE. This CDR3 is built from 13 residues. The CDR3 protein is CASSEGQEETQYF. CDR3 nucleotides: TGTGCCAGCAGCGAGGGGCAGGAAGAGACCCAGTACTTC.

In DNA form, the CDR3 reads TGTGCCAGCAGTTACGATAGCAATCAGCCCCAGCATTTT. This translates into CASSYDSNQPQHF. The V call is TRBV6-5, the J call TRBJ1-5; D is undetermined. Germline V gene data show CDR1 as MNHEY and CDR2 as SVGAGI. V lost 2 bases to trimming and J lost 0 bases, with 2 bases between them. This CDR3 is built from 13 residues.

CDR3 sequence: CASSSAGQAGGELFF. The DNA of the CDR3 is TGTGCCAGCAGTTCCGCGGGACAGGCGGGCGGGGAGCTGTTTTTT. J is TRBJ2-2 and V is TRBV28; 8 bases are a match to TRBD1. CDR3 length equals 15 residues. J was trimmed by 7 bases and V by 4 bases; bases with no gene match: 8. CDR1 is MDHEN, CDR2 SYDVKM, per germline.

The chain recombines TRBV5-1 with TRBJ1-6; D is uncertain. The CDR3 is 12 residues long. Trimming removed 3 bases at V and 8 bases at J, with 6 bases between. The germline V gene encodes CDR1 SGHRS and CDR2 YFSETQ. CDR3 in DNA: TGCGCCAGCAGCTCGGAGGATTCACCCCTCCACTTT. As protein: CASSSEDSPLHF. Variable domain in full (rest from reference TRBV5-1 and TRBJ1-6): KAGVTQTPRYLIKTRGQQVTLSCSPISGHRSVSWYQQTPGQGLQFLFEYFSETQRNKGNFPGRFSGRQFSNSRSEMNVSTLELGDSALYLCASSSEDSPLHFGNGTRLTVT.

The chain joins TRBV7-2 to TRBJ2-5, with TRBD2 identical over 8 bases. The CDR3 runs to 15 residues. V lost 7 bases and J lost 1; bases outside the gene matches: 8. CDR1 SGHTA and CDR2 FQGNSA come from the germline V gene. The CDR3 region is CASTRGSGVQETQYF. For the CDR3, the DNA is TGTGCCAGCACCCGGGGTAGCGGGGTCCAAGAGACCCAGTACTTC.

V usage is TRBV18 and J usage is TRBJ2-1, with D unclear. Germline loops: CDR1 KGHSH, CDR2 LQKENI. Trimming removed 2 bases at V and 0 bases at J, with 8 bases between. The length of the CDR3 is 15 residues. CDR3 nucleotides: TGTGCCAGCTCACCAGACCAGAGCTCCTACAATGAGCAGTTCTTC. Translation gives CASSPDQSSYNEQFF.

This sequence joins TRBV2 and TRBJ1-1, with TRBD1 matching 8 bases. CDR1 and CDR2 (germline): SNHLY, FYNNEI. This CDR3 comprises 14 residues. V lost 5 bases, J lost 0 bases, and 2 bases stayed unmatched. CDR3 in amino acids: CASSRQGLNTEAFF. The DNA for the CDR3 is TGTGCCAGCAGTAGACAGGGGCTGAACACTGAAGCTTTCTTT.

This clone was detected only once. CDR3 nucleotides: TGTGCCAGCAGTTATGACAATGAGCAGTTCTTC. This sequence encodes CASSYDNEQFF. The V and J genes are TRBV6-8 and TRBJ2-1; D gene uncertain. The V end lost 3 bases, the J end lost 5 bases, and 2 bases lay between the germline ends. CDR3 length equals 11 residues. Germline CDR1 and CDR2: MNHGY and SAAAGT.

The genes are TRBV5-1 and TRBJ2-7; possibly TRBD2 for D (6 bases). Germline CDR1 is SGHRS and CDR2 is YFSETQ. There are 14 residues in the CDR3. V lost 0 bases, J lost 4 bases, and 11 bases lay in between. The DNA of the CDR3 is TGCGCCAGCAGCTTGGAAGGGAGCGGGTACGAGCAGTACTTC. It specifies CASSLEGSGYEQYF.

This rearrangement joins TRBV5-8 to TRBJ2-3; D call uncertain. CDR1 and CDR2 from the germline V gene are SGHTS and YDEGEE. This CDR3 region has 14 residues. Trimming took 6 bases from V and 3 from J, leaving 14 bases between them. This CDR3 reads CASTPDLQTDTQYF. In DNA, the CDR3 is TGTGCCAGCACCCCTGATTTGCAGACAGATACGCAGTATTTT. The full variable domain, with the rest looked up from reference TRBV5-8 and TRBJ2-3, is EAGVTQSPTHLIKTRGQQATLRCSPISGHTSVYWYQQALGLGLQFLLWYDEGEERNRGNFPPRFSGRQFPNYSSELNVNALELEDSALYLCASTPDLQTDTQYFGPGTRLTVL.

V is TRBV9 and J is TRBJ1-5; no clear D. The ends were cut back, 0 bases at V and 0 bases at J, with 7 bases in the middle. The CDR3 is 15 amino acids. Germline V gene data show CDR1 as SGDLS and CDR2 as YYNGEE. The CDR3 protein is CASSVDGYSNQPQHF. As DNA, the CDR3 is TGTGCCAGCAGCGTAGACGGTTATAGCAATCAGCCCCAGCATTTT.

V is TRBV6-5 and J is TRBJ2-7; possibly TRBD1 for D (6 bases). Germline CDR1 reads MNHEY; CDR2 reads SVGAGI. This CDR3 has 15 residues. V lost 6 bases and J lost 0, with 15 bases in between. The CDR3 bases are TGTGCCAGCAGAAAAGGACAGCTTTACTCCTACGAGCAGTACTTC. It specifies CASRKGQLYSYEQYF.

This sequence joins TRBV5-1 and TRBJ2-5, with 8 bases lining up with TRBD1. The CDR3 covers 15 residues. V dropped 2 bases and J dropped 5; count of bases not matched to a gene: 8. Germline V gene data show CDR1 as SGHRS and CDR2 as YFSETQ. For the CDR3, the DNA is TGCGCCAGCAGCTTACAGGGGGTCGAGAGGGAGACCCAGTACTTC. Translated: CASSLQGVERETQYF. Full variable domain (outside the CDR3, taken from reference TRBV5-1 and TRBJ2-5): KAGVTQTPRYLIKTRGQQVTLSCSPISGHRSVSWYQQTPGQGLQFLFEYFSETQRNKGNFPGRFSGRQFSNSRSEMNVSTLELGDSALYLCASSLQGVERETQYFGPGTRLLVL.